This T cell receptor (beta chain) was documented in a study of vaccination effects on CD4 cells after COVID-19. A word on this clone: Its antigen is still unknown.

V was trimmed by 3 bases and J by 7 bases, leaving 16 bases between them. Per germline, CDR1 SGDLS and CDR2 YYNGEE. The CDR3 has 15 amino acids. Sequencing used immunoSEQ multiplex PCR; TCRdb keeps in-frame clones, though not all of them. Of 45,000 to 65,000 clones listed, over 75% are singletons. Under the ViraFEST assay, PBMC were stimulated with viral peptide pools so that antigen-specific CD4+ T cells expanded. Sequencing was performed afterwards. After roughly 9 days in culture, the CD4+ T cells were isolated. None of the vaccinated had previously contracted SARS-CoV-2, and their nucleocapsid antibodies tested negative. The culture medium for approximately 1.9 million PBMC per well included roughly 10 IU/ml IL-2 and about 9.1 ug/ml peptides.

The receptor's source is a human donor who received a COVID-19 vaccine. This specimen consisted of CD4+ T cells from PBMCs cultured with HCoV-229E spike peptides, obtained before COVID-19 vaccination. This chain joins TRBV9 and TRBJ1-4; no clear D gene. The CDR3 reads CASSERTGDGEKLFF. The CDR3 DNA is TGTGCCAGCAGCGAGCGGACGGGTGATGGTGAAAAACTGTTTTTT.